This entry features one TCR beta chain sequence. As yet, its antigen is unknown. Synthesis of TCR beta cDNA relied on 5'RACE template switching carrying UMIs. Following a re-call of the 5' RACE reads, TCRdb has one entry per CDR3 protein and lacks DNA. Found here are around 550,000 distinct CDR3 sequences; the top ten clones hold approximately 3.6%. The CDR3 sequence is 13 residues long. These data come from a study of T cells expressing NK-cell markers. At the level of the study: Sorted T-cell subsets CD3+CD56+NKG2C+, CD3+CD56+NKG2C- and CD3+CD56-NKG2C+ were TCR beta-sequenced.

Findings of the study overall: Of the CD8+ T cells in about 6 donors, roughly 1.0-7.5% belonged to dominant NKG2C+ clonotypes. Leadership of the CD3+CD56-NKG2C+ fraction also belonged to these clonotypes in a few donors.

V is TRBV12-3 or TRBV12-4 and J is TRBJ2-5; the D gene TCRdb calls, TRBD1, cannot be checked with no DNA. The sequence derives from a man between 18 and 35 years old in good health. The sample taken for sequencing was blood T cells: a sorted CD56 or NKG2C T cell subset, CD4+ or CD8+ T cells, or bulk PBMC T cells (not recorded which). CDR3 region: CASTTGGQETQYF.